This TCR beta chain is from a study of regulatory T cells in long-lasting Graves disease. Looking at the study overall: The term persistent Graves' disease signified upward of 5 years on antithyroid drugs with positive TSH receptor antibodies. Whole-study findings and limits: Newly diagnosed Graves' patients had higher TCR diversity than persistent ones. Favored usage of TRBV28, TRBJ1-2 and TRBJ2-5 was recorded in persistent disease.

Germline V lookup: CDR1 SGHAT, CDR2 FQNNGV. The CDR3 length is 16 residues. The V and J ends lost 4 bases and 4 bases respectively, with 19 bases between them. This clonotype was recorded at least ten times. What it binds is unknown. Time point denoted: persistent/refractory GD, antithyroid drugs over 5 years with positive TRAb. The TCR library was made from RNA extracted from PBMCs. It was by American Thyroid Association guidelines that Graves' disease was diagnosed. With iRepertoire HTBI primers and Arm-PCR of CDR3 regions, TCR beta libraries were built. TCRdb recomputed calls from the multiplex PCR reads with MiXCR, one row per CDR3 protein. The table includes nearly 350,000 distinct CDR3 sequences, about 19% detected once.

The material sequenced was peripheral blood mononuclear cells (PBMCs), taken when the disease was refractory, from a patient treated with antithyroid drugs. The source of this sequence is a female donor with Graves disease. This chain links TRBV11-2 with TRBJ1-2; possibly TRBD1 for D (6 bases). CDR3 DNA sequence: TGTGCCAGCAGCTCCATGCCAACACAGGGTGGCTATGGCTACACCTTC. Translating gives CASSSMPTQGGYGYTF.